The 7 T cell receptor beta chains below come from one sample, sequenced in a study of blood T cell repertoires in COVID-19. Produced via immunoSEQ multiplex PCR; TCRdb's table is partial and in-frame only. This table has approximately 190,000 clones, roughly 87% appearing once. Sequencing was carried out using peripheral blood. All receptors derive from a woman between 40 and 55 years old with acute or convalescent COVID-19.

The chain couples TRBV6-5 to TRBJ1-5, with 10 bases fitting TRBD1. Germline V lookup: CDR1 MNHEY, CDR2 SVGAGI. The CDR3 is 15 amino acids. Unmatched junction bases numbered 7, after V lost 7 bases and J lost 4 bases. CDR3 DNA sequence: TGTGCCAGCAAACCGGGACAGGGGTCTAATCAGCCCCAGCATTTT. Encoded protein: CASKPGQGSNQPQHF.

The DNA for the CDR3 is TGTGCCAGCAGCTTATCGGCAGGGAACGAGCAGTACTTC. It encodes CASSLSAGNEQYF. The V gene is TRBV11-2, the J gene TRBJ2-7; possible D gene TRBD1, 5 bases. Germline CDR1 SGHAT, CDR2 FQNNGV. V was pared by 2 bases and J by 5 bases, with 10 bases between. The CDR3 loop spans 13 amino acids.

This chain joins TRBV6-5 and TRBJ1-1, with a possible D match to TRBD1 (6 bases). Germline V gene data show CDR1 as MNHEY and CDR2 as SVGAGI. V lost 8 bases, J lost 1 base, and 17 bases lay in between. This CDR3 spans 15 amino acids. The CDR3 DNA reads TGTGCCAGCTCCCGATCCCCGACAGGGAACACTGAAGCTTTCTTT. Translation gives CASSRSPTGNTEAFF.

This chain uses TRBV19 with TRBJ2-3, with 10 bases aligning to TRBD2. CDR3 length: 15 residues. Germline CDR1 reads LNHDA; CDR2 reads SQIVND (reference sequence). After removal of 5 bases from V and 1 base from J, the junction contained 3 bases not matched to a gene. The CDR3 nucleotides are TGTGCCAGTAGTCTCGGGACTAGCGGCACAGATACGCAGTATTTT. Translating it yields CASSLGTSGTDTQYF.

The V call is TRBV30, the J call TRBJ1-2; D is possibly TRBD1 (6 bases). Germline V gene data show CDR1 as GTSNPN and CDR2 as SVGIG (reference sequence). V lost 4 bases, J lost 6 bases, and 12 bases lay in between. CDR3 size: 12 residues. The CDR3 coding sequence is TGTGCCTGGACAGGGGCTTCGGATGGCTACACCTTC. This translates into CAWTGASDGYTF.

The rearrangement links TRBV25-1 to TRBJ1-2, with TRBD1 as a possible D gene (5 bases). In germline, CDR1 is MGHDK, CDR2 SYGVNS. The germline V and J ends were trimmed by 2 bases and 6 bases, with 16 bases remaining between them. The CDR3 extends over 15 amino acids. This chain's CDR3 is CASSEMGGGDHGYTF. The CDR3 DNA is TGTGCCAGCAGTGAAATGGGGGGTGGGGATCATGGCTACACCTTC.

This chain connects TRBV28 to TRBJ2-7, with 7 positions matching TRBD1. Per germline, CDR1 MDHEN and CDR2 SYDVKM. The CDR3 consists of 14 residues. Germline trimming cut 6 bases from V and 6 bases from J; bases unmatched to any gene: 11. The CDR3 coding sequence is TGTGCCAGCAGCGAGGGGGCGCACCCCCGCGAGCAGTACTTC. Translation: CASSEGAHPREQYF.